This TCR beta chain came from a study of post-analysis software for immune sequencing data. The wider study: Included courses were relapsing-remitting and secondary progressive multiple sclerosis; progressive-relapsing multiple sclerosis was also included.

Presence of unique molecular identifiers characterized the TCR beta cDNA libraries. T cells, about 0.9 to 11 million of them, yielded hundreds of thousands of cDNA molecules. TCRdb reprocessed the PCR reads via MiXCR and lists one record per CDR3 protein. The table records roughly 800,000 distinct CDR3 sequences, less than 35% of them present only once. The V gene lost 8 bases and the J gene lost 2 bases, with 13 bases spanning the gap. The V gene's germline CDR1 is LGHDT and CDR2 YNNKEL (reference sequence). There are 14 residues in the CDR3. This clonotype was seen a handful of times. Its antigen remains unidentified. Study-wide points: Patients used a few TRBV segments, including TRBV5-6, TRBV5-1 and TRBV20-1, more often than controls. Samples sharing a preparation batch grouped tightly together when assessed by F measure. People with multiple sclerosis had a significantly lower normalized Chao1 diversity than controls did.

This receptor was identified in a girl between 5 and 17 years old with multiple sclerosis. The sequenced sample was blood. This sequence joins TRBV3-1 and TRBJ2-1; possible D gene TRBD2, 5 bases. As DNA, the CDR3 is TGTGCCAGCGGTTCGCGGGCCACCTACAATGAGCAGTTCTTC. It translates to CASGSRATYNEQFF.